The 22 T cell receptor beta chains below were found in one sample sequenced in a study of OX40 agonist ivuxolimab in advanced cancers. Libraries were prepared through the immunoSEQ multiplex PCR assay. TCRdb re-hosts the immuneACCESS table, in-frame sequences only. Its copies lack some clones; in the studies checked, an unresolved V gene accounts for under half of them, and the cause for the rest is not known. The sample contains about 79,000 clones, roughly 86% of them found a single time. Around 0.94% of the sample rests with the top ten. The source was CD4+ or CD8+ T cells sorted from blood, collected in a trial of the OX40 agonist ivuxolimab. All receptors derive from an adult with an advanced solid tumor such as melanoma, head and neck, liver or kidney cancer.

The rearrangement links TRBV19 to TRBJ2-3; 7 nucleotides align to TRBD1. This CDR3 has 14 residues. The J segment lost 1 base and the V segment lost 7 bases, leaving 5 bases of the junction unmatched. The germline gives CDR1 LNHDA, CDR2 SQIVND (reference sequence). The CDR3 loop reads CASKRGRGTDTQYF. In DNA form, the CDR3 reads TGTGCCAGTAAGAGGGGGCGAGGCACAGATACGCAGTATTTT.

The V gene is TRBV4-3, the J gene TRBJ1-3, with no clear D. Germline CDR1 is LGHNA and CDR2 is YSLEER. V shed 0 bases and J shed 0 bases, with 12 bases lying between them. The length of the CDR3 is 17 residues. In nucleotides, the CDR3 is TGCGCCAGCAGCCAAGACGTATTTAGCCCCTCTGGAAACACCATATATTTT. It encodes CASSQDVFSPSGNTIYF.

This chain links TRBV7-9 with TRBJ1-2; D might be TRBD1 (6 bases). This CDR3 comprises 15 residues. V was shortened by 0 bases and J by 4 bases, with 12 bases between the two germline ends. Per germline, CDR1 SEHNR and CDR2 FQNEAQ (reference sequence). The CDR3 bases are TGTGCCAGCAGCTTAGCCCAGGACAGCCTCTATGGCTACACCTTC. This encodes CASSLAQDSLYGYTF.

This clone was counted a few times. The chain employs TRBV15 and TRBJ1-4; D gene uncertain. Germline V gene sequence: CDR1 LNHNV, CDR2 YYDKDF (reference sequence). The germline V and J ends were trimmed by 8 bases and 1 base, with 2 bases remaining between them. The CDR3 covers 11 residues. CDR3 protein: CATGTNEKLFF. In DNA, the CDR3 is TGTGCCACCGGAACTAATGAAAAACTGTTTTTT.

This chain links TRBV19 with TRBJ2-2; D remains unclear. Germline V gene lookup returns CDR1 LNHDA and CDR2 SQIVND (reference sequence). CDR3 length equals 12 residues. V lost 1 base to trimming and J lost 7 bases, with 4 bases between them. The CDR3 loop is CASSIGGGELFF. CDR3 coding DNA: TGTGCCAGTAGTATAGGTGGCGGGGAGCTGTTTTTT.

The J gene is TRBJ1-1, the V gene TRBV27, with a tentative D call TRBD1 (5 bases). Germline V gene lookup returns CDR1 MNHEY and CDR2 SMNVEV (reference sequence). The CDR3 contains 13 residues. V shed 3 bases and J shed 8 bases, with 13 bases lying between them. The chain's CDR3 is CASSFREGREAFF. CDR3 in DNA: TGTGCCAGCAGTTTCCGGGAGGGGAGGGAAGCTTTCTTT.

The chain uses TRBV9 and TRBJ2-7, with 15 bases that match TRBD2. The germline V gene has CDR1 SGDLS and CDR2 YYNGEE. The CDR3 is made up of 15 amino acids. V trimming: 4 bases; J trimming: 9 bases; junction bases outside the gene matches: 8. This CDR3 is CASSRGLAGGPGQYF. CDR3 nucleotides: TGTGCCAGCAGCCGAGGACTAGCGGGAGGGCCCGGGCAGTACTTC. Together with reference TRBV9 and TRBJ2-7, the CDR3 gives the full variable domain: DSGVTQTPKHLITATGQRVTLRCSPRSGDLSVYWYQQSLDQGLQFLIQYYNGEERAKGNILERFSAQQFPDLHSELNLSSLELGDSALYFCASSRGLAGGPGQYFGPGTRLTVT.

This chain links TRBV5-1 with TRBJ2-3; 13 bases match TRBD2. The CDR3 has 16 amino acids. Germline trimming cut 2 bases from V and 5 bases from J; bases unmatched to any gene: 5. Germline values: CDR1 SGHRS, CDR2 YFSETQ. CDR3 nucleotide sequence: TGCGCCAGCAGCTTACTAGCGGGAGGGCAAGGAGATACGCAGTATTTT. Its translation is CASSLLAGGQGDTQYF.

The gene calls are TRBV12-1 and TRBJ1-2; the D call in the table, TRBD1, was not verified against the DNA. TRBV12-1 is termed a pseudogene. The CDR3 extends over 17 amino acids. CDR3 bases: TGTGCCAGCAGCCCCTGGAGGGGGACAGGGGGGTCCTATGGCTACACCTTC. Translated: CASSPWRGTGGSYGYTF.

This rearrangement joins TRBV28 to TRBJ1-1; 10 nucleotides agree with TRBD1. This CDR3 spans 17 amino acids. CDR1 MDHEN and CDR2 SYDVKM come from the germline V gene. V dropped 5 bases and J dropped 4; count of bases not matched to a gene: 13. The CDR3 nucleotides are TGTGCCAGCAGTCAAGGGGGGACAGGGGAGAGGGGCACTGAAGCTTTCTTT. Residues: CASSQGGTGERGTEAFF.

The V gene is TRBV19, the J gene TRBJ2-3, with D unresolved. Trimming shortened V by 3 bases and J by 4 bases, and 8 bases separated the two germline ends. The CDR3 totals 13 residues. Germline CDR1 reads LNHDA; CDR2 reads SQIVND (reference sequence). DNA for the CDR3: TGTGCCAGTAGTATCTCCCGGGCAGATACGCAGTATTTT. Encoded protein: CASSISRADTQYF.

The chain links TRBV5-5 to TRBJ2-7; D might be TRBD1 (6 bases). The germline V and J ends were trimmed by 3 bases and 0 bases, with 10 bases remaining between them. The CDR3 consists of 14 residues. Germline lookup yields CDR1 SGHKS and CDR2 YYEKEE (reference sequence). The CDR3: CASSSGQLSYEQYF. Here the CDR3 DNA reads TGTGCCAGCAGCTCCGGACAGCTCTCCTACGAGCAGTACTTC.

This clone has a single count. The chain carries TRBV14 and TRBJ2-1; 10 nucleotides match TRBD2. This CDR3 has 16 residues. CDR1 is SGHDN, CDR2 FVKESK, per germline. Germline trimming cut 1 base from V and 11 bases from J; bases unmatched to any gene: 11. The CDR3 DNA reads as TGTGCCAGCAGCCAAGTAGTAGGGCTAGCGGGAGTTAAGCAGTTCTTC. Protein sequence: CASSQVVGLAGVKQFF. Together with reference TRBV14 and TRBJ2-1, the CDR3 gives the full variable domain: EAGVTQFPSHSVIEKGQTVTLRCDPISGHDNLYWYRRVMGKEIKFLLHFVKESKQDESGMPNNRFLAERTGGTYSTLKVQPAELEDSGVYFCASSQVVGLAGVKQFFGPGTRLTVL.

This chain uses TRBV5-4 with TRBJ2-2; 14 bases are a match to TRBD2. CDR1 is SGHNT and CDR2 is YYREEE in the germline V gene (reference sequence). There are 17 residues in the CDR3. The ends lost 0 bases at V and 8 bases at J; junction bases unmatched: 6. For the CDR3, the DNA is TGTGCCAGCAGCTTGGTTGGGACTAGCGGGAGTTGGGGGGAGCTGTTTTTT. Protein: CASSLVGTSGSWGELFF.

This clone was seen only a few times. J is TRBJ2-3 and V is TRBV29-1; D is unresolved. This CDR3 is 14 amino acids long. Deletions cut 3 bases from V and 2 bases from J, with 12 bases between. Germline CDR1 reads SQVTM; CDR2 reads ANQGSEA. This CDR3 reads CSVDPGGYTDTQYF. CDR3 in DNA: TGCAGCGTTGACCCGGGCGGTTACACAGATACGCAGTATTTT.

V gene TRBV6-5 combines with J gene TRBJ2-2; D might be TRBD1 (6 bases). The CDR3 sequence is 15 residues long. Germline V gene data show CDR1 as MNHEY and CDR2 as SVGAGI. V dropped 6 bases and J dropped 2 bases, with 13 bases sitting between them. CDR3 protein: CASRRDTTNTGELFF. The CDR3, as DNA: TGTGCCAGCAGACGGGACACTACCAACACCGGGGAGCTGTTTTTT.

V is TRBV19 and J is TRBJ1-6; 7 nucleotides line up with TRBD1. The CDR3 covers 15 residues. CDR1 is LNHDA and CDR2 is SQIVND in the germline V gene (reference sequence). Germline trimming cut 5 bases from V and 10 bases from J; bases unmatched to any gene: 11. CDR3 nucleotides: TGTGCCAGTAGTGTGGGGACAGCAGTAGAATCACCCCTCCACTTT. Its translation is CASSVGTAVESPLHF.

This rearrangement joins TRBV9 to TRBJ1-6, with no clear D. The CDR3 runs 16 residues. Trimming removed 4 bases from V and 9 bases from J, with 20 bases in between. CDR1 and CDR2 from the germline V gene are SGDLS and YYNGEE. This chain's CDR3 is CASSPSTIVAGSPLHF. In DNA form, the CDR3 reads TGTGCCAGCAGCCCCTCGACAATTGTGGCAGGTTCACCCCTCCACTTT.

The V call is TRBV5-1, the J call TRBJ2-1; no reliable D call. Germline CDR1 and CDR2: SGHRS and YFSETQ. CDR3 length: 12 residues. V was shortened by 4 bases and J by 9 bases, with 11 bases between the two germline ends. CDR3 DNA: TGCGCCAGCAGCGTTGAATTTAGTGAGCAGTTCTTC. It is translated as CASSVEFSEQFF.

This chain links TRBV19 with TRBJ1-5; D gene unclear. The CDR3 has 17 residues. Trimming removed 5 bases at V and 4 bases at J, with 21 bases between. The germline gives CDR1 LNHDA, CDR2 SQIVND (reference sequence). CDR3 DNA sequence: TGTGCCAGTAGTCTGGGCCAAAACACTAGAACTAATCAGCCCCAGCATTTT. Encoded protein: CASSLGQNTRTNQPQHF.

As for this clone: No conserved phenylalanine or tryptophan is present at the end of the CDR3, so a read error is the likely explanation. The chain is built from TRBV18 and TRBJ2-7; D is unclear. CDR1 and CDR2 (germline): KGHSH, LQKENI. The CDR3 runs to 13 residues. The germline V and J ends were trimmed by 3 bases and 2 bases, with 8 bases remaining between them. CDR3 region: CASSPIGAYEQYL. The CDR3 region has the DNA TGTGCCAGCTCACCGATAGGCGCCTACGAGCAGTACCTC.

The V gene is TRBV19, the J gene TRBJ2-3; 9 nucleotides line up with TRBD1. Germline lookup yields CDR1 LNHDA and CDR2 SQIVND (reference sequence). Trimming removed 9 bases from V and 5 bases from J; junction bases left unmatched: 9. The CDR3 totals 14 residues. The CDR3 DNA follows: TGTGCCAGCGTCGAGGGGACAGGGAAAGATACGCAGTATTTT. Protein product: CASVEGTGKDTQYF.